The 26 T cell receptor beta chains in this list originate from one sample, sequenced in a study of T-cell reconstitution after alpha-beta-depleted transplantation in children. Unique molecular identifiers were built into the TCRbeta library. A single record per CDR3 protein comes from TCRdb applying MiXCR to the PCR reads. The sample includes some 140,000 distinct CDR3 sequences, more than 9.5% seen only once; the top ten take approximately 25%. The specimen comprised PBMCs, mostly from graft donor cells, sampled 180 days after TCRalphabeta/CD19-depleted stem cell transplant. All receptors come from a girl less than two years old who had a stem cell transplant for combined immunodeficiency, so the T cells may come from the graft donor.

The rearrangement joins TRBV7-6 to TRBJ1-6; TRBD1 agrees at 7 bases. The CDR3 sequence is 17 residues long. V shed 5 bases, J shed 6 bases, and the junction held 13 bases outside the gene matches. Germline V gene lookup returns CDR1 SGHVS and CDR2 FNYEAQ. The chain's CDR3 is CASSVRASGGINSPLHF. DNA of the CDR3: TGTGCCAGCAGCGTACGGGCTTCAGGGGGGATTAATTCACCCCTCCACTTT. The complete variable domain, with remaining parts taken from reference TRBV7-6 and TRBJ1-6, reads GAGVSQSPRYKVTKRGQDVALRCDPISGHVSLYWYRQALGQGPEFLTYFNYEAQQDKSGLPNDRFSAERPEGSISTLTIQRTEQRDSAMYRCASSVRASGGINSPLHFGNGTRLTVT.

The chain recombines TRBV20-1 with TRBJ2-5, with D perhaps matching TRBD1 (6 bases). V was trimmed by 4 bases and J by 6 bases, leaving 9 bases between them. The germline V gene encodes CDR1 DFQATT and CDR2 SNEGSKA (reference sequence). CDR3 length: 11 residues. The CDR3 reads CSATGEKTQYF. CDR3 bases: TGCAGTGCTACAGGGGAGAAGACCCAGTACTTC.

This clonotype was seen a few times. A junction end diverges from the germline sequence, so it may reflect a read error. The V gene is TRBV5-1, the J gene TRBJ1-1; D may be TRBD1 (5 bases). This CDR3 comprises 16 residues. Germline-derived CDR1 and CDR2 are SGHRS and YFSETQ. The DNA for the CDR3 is TGCGCCAGCAGTTTGGTACCCCCCAGGGAAGGCACTGAAGCTTTCTTT. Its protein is CASSLVPPREGTEAFF.

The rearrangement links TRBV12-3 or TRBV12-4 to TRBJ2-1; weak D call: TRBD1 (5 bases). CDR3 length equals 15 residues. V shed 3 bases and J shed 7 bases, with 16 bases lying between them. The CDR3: CASSLGQGPGNEQFF. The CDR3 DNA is TGTGCCAGCAGTTTGGGGCAGGGCCCCGGGAATGAGCAGTTCTTC.

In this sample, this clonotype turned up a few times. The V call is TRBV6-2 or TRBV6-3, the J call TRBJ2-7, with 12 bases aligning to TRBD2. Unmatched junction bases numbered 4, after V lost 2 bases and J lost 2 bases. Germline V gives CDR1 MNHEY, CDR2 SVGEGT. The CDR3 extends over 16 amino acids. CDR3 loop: CASSYRLAGGPYEQYF. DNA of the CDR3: TGTGCCAGCAGTTACAGGCTAGCGGGGGGGCCCTACGAGCAGTACTTC.

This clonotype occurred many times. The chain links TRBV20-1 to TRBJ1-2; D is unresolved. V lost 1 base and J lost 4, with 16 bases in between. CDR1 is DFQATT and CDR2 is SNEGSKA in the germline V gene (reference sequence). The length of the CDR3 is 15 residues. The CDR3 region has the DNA TGCAGTGCTAGAGTTCCCGTTGAAGGTTTCTATGGCTACACCTTC. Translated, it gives CSARVPVEGFYGYTF.

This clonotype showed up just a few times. Here the CDR3 DNA reads TGTGCCAGCTCACCAGGGGGAGGGGGCTCCTACGAGCAGTACTTC. This codes for CASSPGGGGSYEQYF. The chain is built from TRBV18 and TRBJ2-7, with D possibly TRBD2 on 7 matching bases. V was cut by 2 bases and J by 0 bases, with 11 bases left in between. Germline CDR1 and CDR2: KGHSH and LQKENI. This CDR3 has 15 amino acids.

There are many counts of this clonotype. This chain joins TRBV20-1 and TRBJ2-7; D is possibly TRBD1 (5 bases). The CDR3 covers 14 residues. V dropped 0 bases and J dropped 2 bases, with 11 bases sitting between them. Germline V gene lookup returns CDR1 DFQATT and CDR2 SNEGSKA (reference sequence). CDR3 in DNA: TGCAGTGCTAGAGATGTAGGGGTTCCCTACGAGCAGTACTTC. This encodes CSARDVGVPYEQYF.

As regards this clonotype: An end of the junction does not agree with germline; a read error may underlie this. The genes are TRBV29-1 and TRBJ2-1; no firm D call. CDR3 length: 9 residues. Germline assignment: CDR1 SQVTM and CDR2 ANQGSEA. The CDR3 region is CSVEDPYSF. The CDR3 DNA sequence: TGCAGCGTTGAAGATCCCTACTCCTTC.

The CDR3 reads CASSQAGANVLTF. In DNA form, the CDR3 reads TGTGCCAGCAGCCAAGCCGGGGCCAACGTCCTGACTTTC. The chain has TRBV3-1 and TRBJ2-6; D is uncertain. From germline, CDR1 is LGHDT and CDR2 YNNKEL (reference sequence). CDR3 length: 13 residues. Trimming took 1 base from V and 4 from J, leaving 2 bases between them.

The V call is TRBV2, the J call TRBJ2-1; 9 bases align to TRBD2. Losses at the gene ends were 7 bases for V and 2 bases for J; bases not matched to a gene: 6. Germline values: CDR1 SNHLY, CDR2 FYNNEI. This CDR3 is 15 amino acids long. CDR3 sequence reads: CASNSLAGTYNEQFF. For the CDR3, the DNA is TGTGCCAGCAACTCCCTAGCGGGAACCTACAATGAGCAGTTCTTC.

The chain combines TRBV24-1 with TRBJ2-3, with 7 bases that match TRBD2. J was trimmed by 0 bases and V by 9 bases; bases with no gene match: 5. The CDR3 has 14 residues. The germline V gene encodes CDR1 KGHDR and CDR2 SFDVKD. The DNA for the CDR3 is TGTGCCACCGGCCCAGCGGGGAGCACAGATACGCAGTATTTT. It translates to CATGPAGSTDTQYF.

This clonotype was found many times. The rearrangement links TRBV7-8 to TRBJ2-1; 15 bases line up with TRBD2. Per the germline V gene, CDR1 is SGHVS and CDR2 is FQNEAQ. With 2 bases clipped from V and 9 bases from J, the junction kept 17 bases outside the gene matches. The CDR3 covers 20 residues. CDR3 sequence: CASSLYQIPPGLAGGFEQFF. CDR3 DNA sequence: TGTGCCAGCAGCTTATACCAAATCCCCCCGGGACTAGCGGGAGGTTTTGAGCAGTTCTTC.

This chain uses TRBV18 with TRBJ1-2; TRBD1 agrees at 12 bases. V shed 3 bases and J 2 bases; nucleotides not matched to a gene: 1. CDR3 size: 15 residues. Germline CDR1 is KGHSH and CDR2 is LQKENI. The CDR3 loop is CASSPGTGGNYGYTF. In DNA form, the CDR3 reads TGTGCCAGCTCACCCGGGACAGGGGGCAACTATGGCTACACCTTC.

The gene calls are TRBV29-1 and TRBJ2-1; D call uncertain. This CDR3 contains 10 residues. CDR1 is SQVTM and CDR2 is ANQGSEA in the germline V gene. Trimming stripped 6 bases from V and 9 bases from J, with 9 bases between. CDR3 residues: CSVRRGEQFF. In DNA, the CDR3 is TGCAGCGTCCGGCGCGGTGAGCAGTTCTTC.

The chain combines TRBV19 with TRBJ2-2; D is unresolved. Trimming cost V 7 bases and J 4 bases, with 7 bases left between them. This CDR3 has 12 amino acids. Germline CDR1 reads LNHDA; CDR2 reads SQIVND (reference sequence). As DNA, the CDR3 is TGTGCCAGTACCCCGGGCACCGGGGAGCTGTTTTTT. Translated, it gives CASTPGTGELFF.

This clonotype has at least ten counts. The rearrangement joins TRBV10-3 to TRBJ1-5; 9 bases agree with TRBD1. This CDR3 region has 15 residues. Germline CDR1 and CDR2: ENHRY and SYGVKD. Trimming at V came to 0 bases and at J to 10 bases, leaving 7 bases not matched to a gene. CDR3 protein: CAISESQGTGHPQHF. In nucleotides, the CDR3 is TGTGCCATCAGTGAGTCGCAGGGGACAGGGCATCCCCAGCATTTT.

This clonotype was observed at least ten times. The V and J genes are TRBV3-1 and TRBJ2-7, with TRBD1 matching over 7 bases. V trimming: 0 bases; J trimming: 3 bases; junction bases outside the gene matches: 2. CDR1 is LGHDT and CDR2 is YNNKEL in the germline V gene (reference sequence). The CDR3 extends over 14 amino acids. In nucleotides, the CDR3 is TGTGCCAGCAGCCAAGAATACAGGGGCTACGAGCAGTACTTC. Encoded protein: CASSQEYRGYEQYF.

CDR3 protein: CASSRTGGWEQYF. For the CDR3, the DNA is TGCGCCAGCAGCAGGACAGGGGGCTGGGAGCAGTACTTC. V gene TRBV5-1 combines with J gene TRBJ2-7; TRBD1 matches 11 bases. CDR1 SGHRS and CDR2 YFSETQ come from the germline V gene. Unmatched junction bases numbered 4, after V lost 4 bases and J lost 7 bases. The CDR3 spans 13 residues.

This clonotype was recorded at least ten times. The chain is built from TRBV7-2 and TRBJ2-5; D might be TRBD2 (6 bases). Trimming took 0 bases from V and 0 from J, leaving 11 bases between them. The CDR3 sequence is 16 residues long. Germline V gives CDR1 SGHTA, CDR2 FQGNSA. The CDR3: CASSLAGRDYQETQYF. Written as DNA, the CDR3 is TGTGCCAGCAGCTTAGCGGGCCGGGACTACCAAGAGACCCAGTACTTC.

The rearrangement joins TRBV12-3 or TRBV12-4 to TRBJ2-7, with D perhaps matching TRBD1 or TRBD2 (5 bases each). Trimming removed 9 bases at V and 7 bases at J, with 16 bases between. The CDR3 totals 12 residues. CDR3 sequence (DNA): TGTGCCAGTGGGGGAAGGTCTTGGGAGCAGTACTTC. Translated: CASGGRSWEQYF.

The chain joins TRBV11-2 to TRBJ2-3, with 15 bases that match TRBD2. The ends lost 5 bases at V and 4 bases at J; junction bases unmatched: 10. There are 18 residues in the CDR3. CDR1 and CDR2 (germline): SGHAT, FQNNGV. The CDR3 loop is CASSPTGTSGRLSDTQYF. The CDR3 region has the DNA TGTGCCAGCAGCCCAACCGGGACTAGCGGGAGGCTCTCAGATACGCAGTATTTT.

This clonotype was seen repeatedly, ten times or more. The CDR3: CASRAGPGQAYNEQFF. CDR3 bases: TGTGCCAGCAGAGCCGGGCCGGGACAGGCTTACAATGAGCAGTTCTTC. The chain is built from TRBV12-3 or TRBV12-4 and TRBJ2-1, with 8 bases that match TRBD1. Trimming removed 6 bases from V and 4 bases from J; junction bases left unmatched: 11. The CDR3 has 16 amino acids.

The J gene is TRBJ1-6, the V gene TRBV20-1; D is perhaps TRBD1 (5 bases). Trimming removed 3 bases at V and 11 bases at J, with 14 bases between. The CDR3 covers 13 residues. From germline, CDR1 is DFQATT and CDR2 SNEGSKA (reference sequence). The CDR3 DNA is TGCAGTGCTAGGGGGGGTGTACGCGCACCCCTCCACTTT. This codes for CSARGGVRAPLHF.

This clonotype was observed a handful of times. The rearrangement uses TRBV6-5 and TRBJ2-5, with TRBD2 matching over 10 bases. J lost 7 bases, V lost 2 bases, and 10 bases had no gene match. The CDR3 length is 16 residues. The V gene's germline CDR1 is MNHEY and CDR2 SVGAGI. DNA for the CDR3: TGTGCCAGCAGTTACCCAGCGGGAGGGAGGGGGTGGACCCAGTACTTC. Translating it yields CASSYPAGGRGWTQYF.

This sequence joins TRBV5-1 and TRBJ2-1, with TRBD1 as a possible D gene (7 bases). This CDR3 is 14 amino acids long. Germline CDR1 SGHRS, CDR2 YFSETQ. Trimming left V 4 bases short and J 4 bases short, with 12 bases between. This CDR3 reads CASSRRDRYNEQFF. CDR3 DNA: TGCGCCAGCAGCAGGAGGGACAGATACAATGAGCAGTTCTTC.